The source of this T cell receptor (beta chain) is a study of T cell repertoires in cytomegalovirus infection. Overall study: Public TCR beta signatures marked donors with CMV infection and the matching HLA. Study-wide results and caveats: HLA-C-restricted CMV-specific TCR beta clonotypes prevailed in the ex vivo response. CMV carriers having the relevant HLA were flagged by cumulative public TCR beta family frequency.

Germline CDR1 reads SGHTA; CDR2 reads FQGNSA. The CDR3 extends over 15 amino acids. The germline V and J ends were trimmed by 1 base and 0 bases, with 7 bases remaining between them. TCRdb used MiXCR to reprocess the reads, holding one entry per CDR3 protein. The sample comprises over 150,000 distinct CDR3 sequences, roughly a fifth of which are singletons, and about 2.9% rests with the top ten. In this sample, this clonotype turned up many times. Its specificity is not known. The specimen sequenced was PBMCs. V is TRBV7-2 and J is TRBJ1-5; D is unclear. This receptor was obtained from a human donor in good health (CMV status not recorded). Some clones in this sample may be carry-over from other donors' samples. Here the CDR3 reads CASSLEVYSNQPQHF. The CDR3 bases are TGTGCCAGCAGCTTAGAGGTGTATAGCAATCAGCCCCAGCATTTT.